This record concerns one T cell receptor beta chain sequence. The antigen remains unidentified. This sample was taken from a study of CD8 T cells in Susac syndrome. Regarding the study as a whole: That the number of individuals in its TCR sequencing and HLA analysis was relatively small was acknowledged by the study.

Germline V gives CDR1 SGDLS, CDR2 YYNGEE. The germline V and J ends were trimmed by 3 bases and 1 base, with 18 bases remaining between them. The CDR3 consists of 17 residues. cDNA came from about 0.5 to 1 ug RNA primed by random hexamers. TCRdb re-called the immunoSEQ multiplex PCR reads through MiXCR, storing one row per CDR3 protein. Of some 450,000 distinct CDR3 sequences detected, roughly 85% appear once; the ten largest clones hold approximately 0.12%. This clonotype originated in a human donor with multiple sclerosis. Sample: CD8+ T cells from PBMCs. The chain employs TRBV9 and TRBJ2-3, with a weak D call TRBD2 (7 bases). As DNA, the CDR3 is TGTGCCAGCAGCGCCCCAAGGGGGGAGGGGGGCACAGATACGCAGTATTTT. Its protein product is CASSAPRGEGGTDTQYF.